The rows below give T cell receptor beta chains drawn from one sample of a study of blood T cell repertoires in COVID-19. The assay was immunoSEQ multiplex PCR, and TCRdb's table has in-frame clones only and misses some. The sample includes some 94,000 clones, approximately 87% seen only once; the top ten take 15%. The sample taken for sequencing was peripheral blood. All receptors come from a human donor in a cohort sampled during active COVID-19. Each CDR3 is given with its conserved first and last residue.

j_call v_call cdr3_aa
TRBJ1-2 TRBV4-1 CASSQDRGGYGYTF
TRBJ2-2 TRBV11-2 CASSLDGRAAGELFF
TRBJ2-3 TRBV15 CATSSPTREGKWATQYF
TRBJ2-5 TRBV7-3 CASSPSYQETQYF
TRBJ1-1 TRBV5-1 CASSLFHRGQDMTTEAFF
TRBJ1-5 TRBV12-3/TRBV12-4 CASSFSRDQPQHF
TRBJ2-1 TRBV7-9 CASSLRGRRSYNEQFF
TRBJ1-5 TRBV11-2 CASSLGQNQPQHF
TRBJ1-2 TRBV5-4 CASSAGTGGLYGYTF
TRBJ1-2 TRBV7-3 CASSLRGNGAGNGYTF
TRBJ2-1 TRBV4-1 CASSQAPQGEQFF